The present T cell receptor beta chain was sequenced within a study of T cell responses to AZD1222 COVID-19 vaccine. General study results and limits: An increase in Spike-specific TCR breadth and depth was observed after two AZD1222 doses. Only a handful of AZD1222 recipients, several in all, had baseline seropositivity. All repertoire sampling was performed exclusively after the peak T cell response. Donors were mostly white British, more females; clonal diversity possibly underestimated.

The CDR3 contains 14 residues. Unmatched junction bases numbered 1, after V lost 1 base and J lost 4 bases. Germline CDR1 is LGHDT and CDR2 is YNNKEL (reference sequence). Concerning this clone itself: The antigen is undetermined.

TCRdb's table, derived via immunoSEQ multiplex PCR, lists solely in-frame clones and lacks some. This sample has some 140,000 clones, with roughly 90% found just once. The input for sequencing was peripheral blood, taken on day 0 of AZD1222 vaccination. The genes are TRBV3-1 (or the pseudogene TRBV3-2) and TRBJ2-5, with TRBD1 matching over 9 bases. The receptor was isolated from an adult in good health. CDR3 sequence: CASSQVTGGETQYF. In DNA form, the CDR3 reads TGTGCCAGCAGCCAAGTGACAGGGGGAGAGACCCAGTACTTC.